What follows are 32 T cell receptor beta chains derived from one specimen sequenced in a study of blood T cell repertoires in COVID-19. Repertoires were generated with immunoSEQ multiplex PCR, while TCRdb's copy carries only in-frame clones and drops some. The sample lists under 250,000 clones, 85% to 90% occurring once. Sequencing was carried out using peripheral blood. Receptors originate from a man over 45 with COVID-19, enrolled during active disease.

The chain carries TRBV2 and TRBJ2-2, with D possibly TRBD2 on 6 matching bases. V shed 4 bases and J shed 4 bases, with 13 bases lying between them. CDR1 is SNHLY, CDR2 FYNNEI, per germline. The CDR3 has 15 residues. The CDR3 here is CASSGIGGSTGELFF. The CDR3 region has the DNA TGTGCCAGCAGTGGGATCGGAGGGTCCACCGGGGAGCTGTTTTTT.

The chain is built from TRBV19 and TRBJ2-1; possibly TRBD2 for D (5 bases). Trimming shortened V by 6 bases and J by 0 bases, and 12 bases separated the two germline ends. Looked up from germline, CDR1 is LNHDA and CDR2 is SQIVND (reference sequence). The CDR3 loop spans 15 amino acids. CDR3 coding DNA: TGTGCCAGTAGACCGACGGGGAGCTCCTACAATGAGCAGTTCTTC. Translated: CASRPTGSSYNEQFF. The entire variable domain, with the rest obtained from reference TRBV19 and TRBJ2-1, is as follows: DGGITQSPKYLFRKEGQNVTLSCEQNLNHDAMYWYRQDPGQGLRLIYYSQIVNDFQKGDIAEGYSVSREKKESFPLTVTSAQKNPTAFYLCASRPTGSSYNEQFFGPGTRLTVL.

This chain joins TRBV28 and TRBJ1-5, with D maybe TRBD1 (5 bases). The V end was cut by 5 bases, the J end by 7 bases, with 30 bases between. Germline loops: CDR1 MDHEN, CDR2 SYDVKM. This CDR3 is built from 19 residues. Written as DNA, the CDR3 is TGTGCCAGCAGTCAAGGGAGGGCCAGGGCGGGTTATCAGGTACAGCCCCAGCATTTT. This encodes CASSQGRARAGYQVQPQHF.

The chain links TRBV5-1 to TRBJ2-1, with 14 bases aligning to TRBD2. In germline, CDR1 is SGHRS, CDR2 YFSETQ. This CDR3 has 14 amino acids. The V gene end was trimmed by 2 bases and the J gene end by 12 bases; junction bases not matched to a gene: 4. CDR3 in amino acids: CASSFAGTSGRQFF. Written as DNA, the CDR3 is TGCGCCAGCAGCTTTGCCGGGACTAGCGGGAGGCAGTTCTTC.

The chain joins TRBV6-2 or TRBV6-3 to TRBJ2-2, with D perhaps matching TRBD2 (6 bases). V gave up 4 bases and J gave up 5 bases, with 11 bases separating them. This CDR3 region has 14 residues. CDR1 is MNHEY and CDR2 is SVGEGT in the germline V gene. The chain's CDR3 is CASSSHRETGELFF. CDR3 DNA sequence: TGTGCCAGCAGTTCTCACCGGGAGACCGGGGAGCTGTTTTTT.

The rearrangement joins TRBV19 to TRBJ1-5; D may be TRBD1 (5 bases). The CDR3 contains 15 residues. Germline CDR1 reads LNHDA; CDR2 reads SQIVND (reference sequence). Trimming shortened V by 1 base and J by 7 bases, and 14 bases separated the two germline ends. The CDR3: CASSIAITGWQPQHF. CDR3 in DNA: TGTGCCAGTAGTATAGCTATCACAGGATGGCAGCCCCAGCATTTT.

This chain joins TRBV5-1 and TRBJ2-2; tentative D call: TRBD1 (6 bases). The germline gives CDR1 SGHRS, CDR2 YFSETQ. The V end lost 6 bases, the J end lost 2 bases, and 11 bases lay between the germline ends. This CDR3 comprises 14 residues. The CDR3 here is CASIWDTNTGELFF. DNA of the CDR3: TGCGCCAGCATTTGGGACACAAACACCGGGGAGCTGTTTTTT.

V usage is TRBV18 and J usage is TRBJ2-1, with D maybe TRBD1 (5 bases). Germline V gene lookup returns CDR1 KGHSH and CDR2 LQKENI. Between the trimmed V and J ends, which lost 6 bases and 8 bases, there was a span of 14 bases. This CDR3 comprises 13 residues. The CDR3 loop reads CASSQLRVHEQFF. The CDR3 nucleotides are TGTGCCAGCTCTCAGCTCAGGGTCCATGAGCAGTTCTTC.

The gene calls are TRBV5-1 and TRBJ2-5; D is unclear. The CDR3 consists of 15 residues. V shed 0 bases and J shed 2 bases, with 11 bases lying between them. Per the germline V gene, CDR1 is SGHRS and CDR2 is YFSETQ. The CDR3 nucleotides are TGCGCCAGCAGCTTGGCTGGAGTCCCTCAAGAGACCCAGTACTTC. As protein: CASSLAGVPQETQYF.

V and J are TRBV6-5 and TRBJ1-4; 7 bases are a match to TRBD1. The CDR3 totals 14 residues. V gave up 2 bases and J gave up 8 bases; unmatched junction bases: 5. CDR1 and CDR2 (germline): MNHEY, SVGAGI. CDR3 nucleotides: TGTGCCAGCAGTTACCAGGGGGGTTTGGAAAAACTGTTTTTT. It translates to CASSYQGGLEKLFF.

The chain employs TRBV6-5 and TRBJ2-7, with D unresolved. Germline V gives CDR1 MNHEY, CDR2 SVGAGI. This CDR3 comprises 14 residues. V lost 0 bases to trimming and J lost 5 bases, with 11 bases between them. For the CDR3, the DNA is TGTGCCAGCAGTTACTCGAGCGCCCCCCACGAGCAGTACTTC. This sequence encodes CASSYSSAPHEQYF.

J is TRBJ2-7 and V is TRBV14, with 9 bases aligning to TRBD2. Germline lookup yields CDR1 SGHDN and CDR2 FVKESK. The CDR3 spans 20 residues. V trimming: 2 bases; J trimming: 0 bases; junction bases outside the gene matches: 17. This CDR3 is CASSQYRGDSLTSGSYEQYF. CDR3 in DNA: TGTGCCAGCAGCCAATACCGGGGGGACAGCCTGACTAGCGGCTCCTACGAGCAGTACTTC.

This chain links TRBV10-3 with TRBJ1-1; possible D gene TRBD1, 5 bases. CDR1 is ENHRY and CDR2 is SYGVKD in the germline V gene. The V end lost 4 bases, the J end lost 4 bases, and 13 bases lay between the germline ends. The CDR3 runs to 14 residues. CDR3 region: CAISGAWGGTEAFF. In DNA, the CDR3 is TGTGCCATCAGTGGCGCGTGGGGGGGCACTGAAGCTTTCTTT.

CDR3 DNA sequence: TGTGCCAGCAGTGAAGGGAGGACGGCCCCCGGGGAGCTGTTTTTT. This encodes CASSEGRTAPGELFF. This chain connects TRBV2 to TRBJ2-2, with a weak D call TRBD2 (5 bases). Between the trimmed V and J ends, which lost 1 base and 6 bases, there was a span of 12 bases. Germline V gene lookup returns CDR1 SNHLY and CDR2 FYNNEI. CDR3 length: 15 amino acids.

V and J are TRBV2 and TRBJ1-3; D gene ambiguous. Trimming shortened V by 6 bases and J by 0 bases, and 15 bases separated the two germline ends. The CDR3 loop spans 16 amino acids. Germline assignment: CDR1 SNHLY and CDR2 FYNNEI. DNA of the CDR3: TGTGCCAGCAGCCGACCCCCAGGCTTCTCTGGAAACACCATATATTTT. It specifies CASSRPPGFSGNTIYF. Full variable domain (remainder filled in from reference TRBV2 and TRBJ1-3): EPEVTQTPSHQVTQMGQEVILRCVPISNHLYFYWYRQILGQKVEFLVSFYNNEISEKSEIFDDQFSVERPDGSNFTLKIRSTKLEDSAMYFCASSRPPGFSGNTIYFGEGSWLTVV.

The V and J genes are TRBV4-1 and TRBJ1-4, with D possibly being TRBD1 (5 bases). CDR3 length: 16 residues. Trimming pared 4 bases from V and 6 bases from J, leaving 18 bases between. CDR1 is MGHRA, CDR2 YSYEKL, per germline. The CDR3 DNA is TGCGCCAGCAGCCCGAGTTTGTGGGGGGAGGATGAAAAACTGTTTTTT. It translates to CASSPSLWGEDEKLFF.

This chain uses TRBV4-2 with TRBJ2-5; 7 nucleotides match TRBD1. Germline loops: CDR1 LGHNA, CDR2 YNFKEQ. This CDR3 has 15 residues. The ends lost 4 bases at V and 3 bases at J; junction bases unmatched: 8. The CDR3 is CASSPEGDSKETQYF. CDR3 in DNA: TGTGCCAGCAGCCCCGAGGGGGACAGCAAAGAGACCCAGTACTTC.

V gene TRBV5-4 combines with J gene TRBJ2-2; the D gene is possibly TRBD2 (5 bases). Trimming left V 2 bases short and J 6 bases short, with 11 bases between. This CDR3 has 14 residues. CDR1 and CDR2 (germline): SGHNT, YYREEE (reference sequence). This CDR3 reads CASSFGGTAGELFF. In DNA, the CDR3 is TGTGCCAGCAGCTTCGGAGGTACGGCCGGGGAGCTGTTTTTT.

The chain uses TRBV4-1 and TRBJ1-4; D is perhaps TRBD1 (5 bases). This CDR3 region has 14 residues. V dropped 0 bases and J dropped 10 bases, with 12 bases sitting between them. CDR1 is MGHRA, CDR2 YSYEKL, per germline. CDR3 DNA: TGCGCCAGCAGCCAAGATGGGGGGTTCGGAAAACTGTTTTTT. Translation gives CASSQDGGFGKLFF.

This clone occurred a few times. This chain links TRBV24-1 with TRBJ2-7, with D unresolved. There are 12 residues in the CDR3. V shed 6 bases and J shed 5 bases, with 10 bases lying between them. The germline gives CDR1 KGHDR, CDR2 SFDVKD. This CDR3 is CATSQTDHEQYF. CDR3 bases: TGTGCCACCAGTCAGACTGACCACGAGCAGTACTTC.

V usage is TRBV2 and J usage is TRBJ1-1; a weak D match, TRBD1 (6 bases). This CDR3 is 13 amino acids long. Trimming removed 1 base from V and 4 bases from J, with 7 bases in between. CDR1 and CDR2 from the germline V gene are SNHLY and FYNNEI. The CDR3 here is CASSEGTVTEAFF. In nucleotides, the CDR3 is TGTGCCAGCAGTGAAGGGACAGTCACTGAAGCTTTCTTT.

The V gene is TRBV19, the J gene TRBJ2-1; D may be TRBD2 (6 bases). V was trimmed by 6 bases and J by 6 bases, leaving 12 bases between them. Germline loops: CDR1 LNHDA, CDR2 SQIVND (reference sequence). This CDR3 has 13 residues. This CDR3 reads CASRRDSGNEQFF. The CDR3 region has the DNA TGTGCCAGTAGAAGGGACTCAGGCAATGAGCAGTTCTTC.

The chain employs TRBV19 and TRBJ2-7; D is unresolved. Trimming took off 1 base at V and 3 bases at J, with 10 bases between the two ends. Germline V gene sequence: CDR1 LNHDA, CDR2 SQIVND (reference sequence). CDR3 length equals 14 residues. CDR3 amino acids: CASSIGFPNYEQYF. For the CDR3, the DNA is TGTGCCAGTAGTATAGGGTTCCCTAACTACGAGCAGTACTTC.

This clone occurred once. V is TRBV11-2 and J is TRBJ1-2, with D tentatively TRBD1 (5 bases). This CDR3 is built from 17 residues. With 0 bases removed from V and 3 bases from J, the gap between germline ends came to 17 bases. From germline, CDR1 is SGHAT and CDR2 FQNNGV. The CDR3: CASSLDPDGGDDYGYTF. Written as DNA, the CDR3 is TGTGCCAGCAGCTTAGATCCCGATGGGGGGGATGACTATGGCTACACCTTC. Based on the CDR3 plus reference TRBV11-2 and TRBJ1-2, the full variable domain is EAGVAQSPRYKIIEKRQSVAFWCNPISGHATLYWYQQILGQGPKLLIQFQNNGVVDDSQLPKDRFSAERLKGVDSTLKIQPAKLEDSAVYLCASSLDPDGGDDYGYTFGSGTRLTVV.

CDR3 nucleotides: TGTGCCAGCAGTGACCCCAGGGTTGATACGCAGTATTTT. Protein: CASSDPRVDTQYF. The chain couples TRBV6-1 to TRBJ2-3; a possible D gene is TRBD1 (5 bases). CDR1 MNHNS and CDR2 SASEGT come from the germline V gene. This CDR3 region has 13 residues. The V gene lost 3 bases and the J gene lost 6 bases, with 10 bases spanning the gap.

This chain connects TRBV15 to TRBJ1-1; 8 bases match TRBD1. The CDR3 runs to 14 residues. The junction had 7 bases not matched to a gene; V was cut back by 4 bases and J by 6 bases. Per germline, CDR1 LNHNV and CDR2 YYDKDF (reference sequence). CDR3 amino acids: CATSNGQGSPEAFF. The CDR3 DNA follows: TGTGCCACCAGCAACGGACAGGGATCCCCTGAAGCTTTCTTT.

J is TRBJ2-1 and V is TRBV6-4, with D tentatively TRBD2 (6 bases). CDR3 length: 14 amino acids. Between the trimmed V and J ends, which lost 4 bases and 9 bases, there was a span of 16 bases. CDR1 MRHNA and CDR2 SNTAGT come from the germline V gene. CDR3 DNA sequence: TGTGCCAGCAGTGCCGAGGCTAGCGTGGGTGAGCAGTTCTTC. This translates into CASSAEASVGEQFF.

This clone was counted only a few times. The same CDR3 arises from other DNA sequences in this sample as well. The V call is TRBV6-2 or TRBV6-3, the J call TRBJ1-2, with TRBD1 identical over 9 bases. The CDR3 covers 14 residues. The junction had 2 bases not matched to a gene; V was cut back by 4 bases and J by 2 bases. Per germline, CDR1 MNHEY and CDR2 SVGEGT. CDR3 sequence (DNA): TGTGCCAGCAGTTCGACAGGGGGGAACTATGGCTACACCTTC. Protein sequence: CASSSTGGNYGYTF.

V is TRBV5-8 and J is TRBJ1-6; 8 bases map to TRBD1. V lost 4 bases to trimming and J lost 7 bases; unmatched junction nucleotides: 4. Germline V gene data show CDR1 as SGHTS and CDR2 as YDEGEE. This CDR3 contains 14 residues. The CDR3 spells CASSIGQGNSPLHF. The CDR3 DNA follows: TGTGCCAGCAGCATTGGACAGGGCAATTCACCCCTCCACTTT. The full variable domain, completed using reference TRBV5-8 and TRBJ1-6, is EAGVTQSPTHLIKTRGQQATLRCSPISGHTSVYWYQQALGLGLQFLLWYDEGEERNRGNFPPRFSGRQFPNYSSELNVNALELEDSALYLCASSIGQGNSPLHFGNGTRLTVT.

The gene calls are TRBV30 and TRBJ1-1, with unresolved D. V lost 4 bases to trimming and J lost 2 bases, with 5 bases between them. Germline assignment: CDR1 GTSNPN and CDR2 SVGIG (reference sequence). CDR3 length: 11 residues. As DNA, the CDR3 is TGTGCCTGGACCAGAAACACTGAAGCTTTCTTT. Translating it yields CAWTRNTEAFF.

The rearrangement joins TRBV7-3 to TRBJ1-2, with D possibly TRBD1 on 6 matching bases. The CDR3 runs 19 residues. CDR1 and CDR2 from the germline V gene are SGHTA and FQGTGA. V was trimmed by 2 bases and J by 5 bases, leaving 27 bases between them. The CDR3 DNA reads TGTGCCAGCAGCTTATTCGAAGGGGCGGACAGAGGGGACCCATATGGCTACACCTTC. This codes for CASSLFEGADRGDPYGYTF.

This clone was counted between two and nine times. The J gene is TRBJ2-7, the V gene TRBV6-4, with TRBD1 matching over 9 bases. This CDR3 spans 16 amino acids. Looked up from germline, CDR1 is MRHNA and CDR2 is SNTAGT. V was pared by 1 base and J by 0 bases, with 4 bases of the junction left unmatched. DNA of the CDR3: TGTGCCAGCAGTGACTGGGGGACAGGGATCTCCTACGAGCAGTACTTC. This gives the protein CASSDWGTGISYEQYF.